The 2 T cell receptor beta chains reported below all come from one sample, sequenced in a study of siplizumab effects on memory and regulatory T cells. Only in-frame clones appear in the TCRdb table, and some are missing; sequencing was by immunoSEQ multiplex PCR. Of tens of thousands of clones in the sample, about 90% were seen once. Sequencing input: naive CD8+ T cells sorted from blood. These receptors originate from a human donor in good health.

The genes are TRBV6-5 and TRBJ1-4; D possibly corresponds to TRBD1 (6 bases). Germline lookup yields CDR1 MNHEY and CDR2 SVGAGI. This CDR3 is 14 amino acids long. Trimming took off 10 bases at V and 8 bases at J, with 20 bases between the two ends. CDR3 DNA sequence: TGTGCCACCGCCGAAGGGGACATCGACGAAAAACTGTTTTTT. This gives the protein CATAEGDIDEKLFF.

The rearrangement joins TRBV19 to TRBJ1-1, with D possibly being TRBD1 (5 bases). Germline CDR1 LNHDA, CDR2 SQIVND (reference sequence). The CDR3 runs 11 residues. V dropped 3 bases and J dropped 11 bases, with 10 bases sitting between them. This CDR3 reads CASSIWGDAFF. CDR3 sequence (DNA): TGTGCCAGTAGTATTTGGGGGGACGCTTTCTTT.